This paragraph reports one TCR beta chain. Germline V gives CDR1 SGHTA, CDR2 FQGNSA. V lost 6 bases and J 5 bases, leaving 14 bases between the germline ends. The CDR3 length is 14 residues. These data are taken from a study of blood T cells in healthy people across ages. A J-beta primer mix and a sample-barcoded 5' primer were used in a second PCR of about 6 to 12 cycles. TCRdb re-called the 5' RACE reads through MiXCR, storing one row per CDR3 protein. The table shows about 640,000 distinct CDR3 sequences, with approximately 30% occurring only once. The TCR was taken from a woman of 80 years or more in good health. The chain has TRBV7-2 and TRBJ1-5; a possible D gene is TRBD1 (6 bases). The sample was blood. CDR3 region: CASSEGVSDQPQHF. In nucleotides, the CDR3 is TGTGCCAGCAGTGAGGGGGTCAGCGATCAGCCCCAGCATTTT.